Sequencing of this T cell receptor (beta chain) was carried out in a study of cytomegalovirus exposure and HLA in healthy donors. Study-wide results and limits: Researchers counted 150 to 200 TCR beta chains as cytomegalovirus-associated.

V shed 1 base and J shed 7 bases, with 5 bases lying between them. CDR3 length: 13 amino acids. CDR1 is SGHAT and CDR2 is FQNNGV in the germline V gene. Details on this clone: Its target is unknown.

The table came from immunoSEQ multiplex PCR; TCRdb's copy has only in-frame clones and leaves some out. This table has about 130,000 clones, roughly 87% appearing once. The source is a young woman in good health and CMV-seronegative. This chain uses TRBV11-2 with TRBJ1-6; no firm D call. Sequencing was done on a sample of PBMCs. The CDR3 DNA reads as TGTGCCAGCAGCTTAGCGGGGAATTCACCCCTCCACTTT. This sequence encodes CASSLAGNSPLHF.